The clone carrying this TCR delta chain came up a few times. Its antigen is unknown. The data stem from a study of Vδ1+ human thymocytes. Findings and limits, study-wide: Thymic TRG and TRD repertoires appeared highly polyclonal, with Gaussian CDR3 length distributions. Thymic delta-chain repertoires held roughly 18% Vdelta2 sequences and few Vdelta3, despite high sort purity.

Thymocytes were sorted as CD3+ TCRVdelta1+ TCRVdelta2- after alphabeta T cell depletion. Purity of the sorted Vdelta1+ thymocytes ranged from about 97% to 99.6%. The template was reverse-transcribed extracted RNA. Pooled V-gene forward primers with one constant-region reverse primer generated the CDR3 amplicons by multiplex PCR. TCRdb reanalysed the multiplex PCR reads with CATT. The table lists some 55,000 delta-chain clones, approximately 15% of them singletons. From germline, CDR1 is TSWWSYY and CDR2 QGS. The CDR3 is 19 amino acids. J lost 2 bases, V lost 0 bases, and 10 bases had no gene match. This receptor was obtained from a boy under two years old who had congenital heart surgery. The J gene is TRDJ1, the V gene TRDV1, with TRDD3 matching over 12 bases. The sample was Vdelta1+ gamma-delta thymocytes from the thymus. The subset was: FACS-sorted CD3+ TCRalphabeta- TCRVdelta1+ TCRVdelta2- thymocytes. CDR3 sequence (DNA): TGTGCTCTTGGGGAACTGGGTCTGGGGGATACGTGGAGGACCGATAAACTCATCTTT. This encodes CALGELGLGDTWRTDKLIF.